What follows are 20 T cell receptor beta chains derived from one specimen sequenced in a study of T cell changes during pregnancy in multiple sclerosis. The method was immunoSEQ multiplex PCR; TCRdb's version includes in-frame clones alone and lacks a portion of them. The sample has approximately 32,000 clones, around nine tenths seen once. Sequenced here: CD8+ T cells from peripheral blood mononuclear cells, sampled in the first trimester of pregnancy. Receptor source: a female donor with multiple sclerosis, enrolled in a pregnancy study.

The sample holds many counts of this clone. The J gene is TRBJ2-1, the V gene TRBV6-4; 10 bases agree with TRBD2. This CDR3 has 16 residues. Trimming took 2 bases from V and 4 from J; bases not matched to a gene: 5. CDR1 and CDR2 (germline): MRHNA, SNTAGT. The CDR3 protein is CASSDASGRGYNEQFF. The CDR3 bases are TGTGCCAGCAGTGACGCGAGCGGGAGGGGTTACAATGAGCAGTTCTTC.

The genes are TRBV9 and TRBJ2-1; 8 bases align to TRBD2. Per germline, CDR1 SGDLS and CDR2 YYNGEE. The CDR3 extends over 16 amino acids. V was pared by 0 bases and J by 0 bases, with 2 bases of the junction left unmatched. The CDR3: CASSVALAGSYNEQFF. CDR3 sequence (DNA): TGTGCCAGCAGCGTAGCTCTAGCGGGCTCCTACAATGAGCAGTTCTTC.

The CDR3 DNA reads TGTGCCAGCAGTGCGATTAGCGGGAGTGGACAAGAGACCCAGTACTTC. Amino acid sequence: CASSAISGSGQETQYF. This rearrangement joins TRBV6-1 to TRBJ2-5; 9 bases are a match to TRBD2. Germline lookup yields CDR1 MNHNS and CDR2 SASEGT. This CDR3 has 16 residues. J was trimmed by 2 bases and V by 4 bases; bases with no gene match: 8.

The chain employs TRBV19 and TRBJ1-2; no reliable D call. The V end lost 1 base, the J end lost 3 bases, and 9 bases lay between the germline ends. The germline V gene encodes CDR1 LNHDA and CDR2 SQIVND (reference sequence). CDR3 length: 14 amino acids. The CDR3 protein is CASSIGGSDYGYTF. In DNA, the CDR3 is TGTGCCAGTAGTATAGGCGGCAGTGACTATGGCTACACCTTC.

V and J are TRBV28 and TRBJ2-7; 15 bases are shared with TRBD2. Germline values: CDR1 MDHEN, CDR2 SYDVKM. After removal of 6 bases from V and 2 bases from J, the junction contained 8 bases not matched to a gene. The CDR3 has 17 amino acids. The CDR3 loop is CASRPTGTSGRTYEQYF. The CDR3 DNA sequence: TGTGCCAGCAGACCGACCGGGACTAGCGGGAGGACCTACGAGCAGTACTTC.

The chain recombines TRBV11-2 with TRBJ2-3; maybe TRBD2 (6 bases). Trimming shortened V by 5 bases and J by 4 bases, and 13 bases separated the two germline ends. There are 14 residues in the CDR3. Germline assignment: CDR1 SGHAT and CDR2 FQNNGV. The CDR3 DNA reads TGTGCCAGCAGCGCCGCGGGAATTCCAGATACGCAGTATTTT. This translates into CASSAAGIPDTQYF.

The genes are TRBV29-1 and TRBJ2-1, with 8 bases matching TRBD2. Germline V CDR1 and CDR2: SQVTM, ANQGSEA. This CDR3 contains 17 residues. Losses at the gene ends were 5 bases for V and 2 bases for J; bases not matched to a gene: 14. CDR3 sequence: CSVSVFASGFTYNEQFF. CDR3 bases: TGCAGCGTTAGTGTCTTCGCTAGCGGGTTCACCTACAATGAGCAGTTCTTC.

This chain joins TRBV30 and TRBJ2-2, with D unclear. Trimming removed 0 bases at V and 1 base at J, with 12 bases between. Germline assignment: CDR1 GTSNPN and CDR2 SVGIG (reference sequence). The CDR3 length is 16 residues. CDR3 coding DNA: TGTGCCTGGAGTGTACAATTCTTCGAGAACACCGGGGAGCTGTTTTTT. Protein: CAWSVQFFENTGELFF.

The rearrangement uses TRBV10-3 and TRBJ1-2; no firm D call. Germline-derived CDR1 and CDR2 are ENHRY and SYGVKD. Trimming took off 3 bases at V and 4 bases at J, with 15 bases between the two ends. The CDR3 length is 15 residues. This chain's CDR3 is CAISEDNRVFYGYTF. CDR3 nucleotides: TGTGCCATCAGTGAAGATAATCGGGTCTTCTATGGCTACACCTTC.

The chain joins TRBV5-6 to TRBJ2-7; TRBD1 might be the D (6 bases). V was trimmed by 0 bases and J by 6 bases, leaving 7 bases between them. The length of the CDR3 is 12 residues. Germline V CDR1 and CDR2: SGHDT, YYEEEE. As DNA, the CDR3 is TGTGCCAGCAGCTTGGGACAGGTCGAGCAGTACTTC. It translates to CASSLGQVEQYF.

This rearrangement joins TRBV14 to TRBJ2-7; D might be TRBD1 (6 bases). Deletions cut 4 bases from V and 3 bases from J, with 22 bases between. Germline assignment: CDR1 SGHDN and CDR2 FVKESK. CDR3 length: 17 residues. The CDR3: CASSLLGAGGFYYEQYF. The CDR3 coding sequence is TGTGCCAGCAGCCTACTGGGGGCCGGTGGATTCTACTACGAGCAGTACTTC.

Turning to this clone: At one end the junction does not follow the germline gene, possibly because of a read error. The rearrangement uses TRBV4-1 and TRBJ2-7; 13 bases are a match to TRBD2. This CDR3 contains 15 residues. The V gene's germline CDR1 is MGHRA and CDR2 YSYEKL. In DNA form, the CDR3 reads TGCGCCAGCAGCGAAGAGACTAGCGGGAGGCACGAGCAGTACTTC. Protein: CASSEETSGRHEQYF.

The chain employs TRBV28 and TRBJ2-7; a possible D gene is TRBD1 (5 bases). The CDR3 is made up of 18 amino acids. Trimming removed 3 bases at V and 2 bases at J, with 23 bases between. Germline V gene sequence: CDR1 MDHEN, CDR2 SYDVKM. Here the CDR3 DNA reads TGTGCCAGCAGTTTCTATGGCCAAGCCCTCGACAGCCCCTACGAGCAGTACTTC. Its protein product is CASSFYGQALDSPYEQYF.

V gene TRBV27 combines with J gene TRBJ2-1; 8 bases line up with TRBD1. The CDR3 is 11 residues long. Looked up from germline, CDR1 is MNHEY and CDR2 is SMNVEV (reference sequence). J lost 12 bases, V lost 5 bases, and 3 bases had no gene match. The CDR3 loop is CASSPGQGQFF. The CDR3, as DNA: TGTGCCAGCAGTCCTGGACAGGGGCAGTTCTTC.

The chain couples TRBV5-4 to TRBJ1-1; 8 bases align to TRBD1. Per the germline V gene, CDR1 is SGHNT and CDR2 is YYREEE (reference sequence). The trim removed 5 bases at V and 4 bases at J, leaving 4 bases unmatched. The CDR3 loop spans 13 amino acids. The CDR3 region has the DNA TGTGCCAGCAGTTATGGACAGGGCACTGAAGCTTTCTTT. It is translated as CASSYGQGTEAFF.

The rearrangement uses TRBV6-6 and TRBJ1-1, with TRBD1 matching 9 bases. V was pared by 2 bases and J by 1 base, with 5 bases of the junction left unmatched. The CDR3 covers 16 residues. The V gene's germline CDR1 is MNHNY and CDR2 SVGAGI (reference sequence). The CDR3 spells CASSYGQGLRNTEAFF. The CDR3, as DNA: TGTGCCAGCAGTTACGGACAGGGGCTAAGGAACACTGAAGCTTTCTTT.

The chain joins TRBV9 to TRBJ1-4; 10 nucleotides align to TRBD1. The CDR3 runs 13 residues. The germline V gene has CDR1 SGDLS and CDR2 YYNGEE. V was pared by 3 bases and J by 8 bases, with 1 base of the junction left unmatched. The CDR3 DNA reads TGTGCCAGCAGCGGGGGACAGGGGGAAAAACTGTTTTTT. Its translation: CASSGGQGEKLFF.

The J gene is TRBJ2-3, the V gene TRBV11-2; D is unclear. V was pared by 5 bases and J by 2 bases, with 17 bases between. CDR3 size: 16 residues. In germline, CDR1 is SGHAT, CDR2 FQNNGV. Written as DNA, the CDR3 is TGTGCCAGCAGCCTACACCCCCACGGAGACACAGATACGCAGTATTTT. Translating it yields CASSLHPHGDTDTQYF. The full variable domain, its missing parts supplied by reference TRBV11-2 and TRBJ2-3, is EAGVAQSPRYKIIEKRQSVAFWCNPISGHATLYWYQQILGQGPKLLIQFQNNGVVDDSQLPKDRFSAERLKGVDSTLKIQPAKLEDSAVYLCASSLHPHGDTDTQYFGPGTRLTVL.

The CDR3 region is CAISEPLRRGMSEQYF. In DNA form, the CDR3 reads TGTGCCATCAGTGAGCCCCTTCGGCGGGGGATGAGCGAGCAGTACTTC. This chain uses TRBV10-3 with TRBJ2-7, with 7 positions matching TRBD2. Unmatched junction bases numbered 13, after V lost 2 bases and J lost 6 bases. CDR3 length: 16 residues. CDR1 is ENHRY and CDR2 is SYGVKD in the germline V gene.

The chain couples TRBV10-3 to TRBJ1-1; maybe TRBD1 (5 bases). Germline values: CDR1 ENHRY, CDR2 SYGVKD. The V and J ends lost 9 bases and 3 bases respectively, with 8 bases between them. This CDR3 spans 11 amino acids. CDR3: CAILRDTEAFF. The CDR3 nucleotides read TGTGCCATTCTCAGGGACACTGAAGCTTTCTTT.